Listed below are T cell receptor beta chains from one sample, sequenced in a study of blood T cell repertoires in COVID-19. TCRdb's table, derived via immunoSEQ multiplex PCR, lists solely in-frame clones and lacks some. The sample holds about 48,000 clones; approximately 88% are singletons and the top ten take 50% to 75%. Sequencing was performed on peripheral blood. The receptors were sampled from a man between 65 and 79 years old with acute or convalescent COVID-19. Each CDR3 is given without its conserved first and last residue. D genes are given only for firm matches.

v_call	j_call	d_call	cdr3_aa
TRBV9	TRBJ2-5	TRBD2	ASSLGLAGVQETQY
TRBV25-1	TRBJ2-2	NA	ASSDSLGVNTGELF
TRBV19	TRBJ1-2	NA	ASRQTGNYGYT
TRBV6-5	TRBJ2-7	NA	ASMEDYEQY
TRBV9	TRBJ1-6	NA	ASSVAPRGNSPLH
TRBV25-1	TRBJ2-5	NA	ASSEGRGAGETQY
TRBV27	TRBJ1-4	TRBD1	ASSPLGQGNEKLF
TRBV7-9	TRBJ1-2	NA	ASSLGQNYGYT
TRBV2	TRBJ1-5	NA	ASSATGYSNQPQH
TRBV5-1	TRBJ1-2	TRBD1	ASSLGGQGTYGYT
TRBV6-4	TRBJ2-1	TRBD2	ASSASGGYNEQF
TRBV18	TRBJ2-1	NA	ASSLATVRSYNEQF
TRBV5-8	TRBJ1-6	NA	ASSRTDSPLH
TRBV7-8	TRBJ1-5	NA	ASSMAGVYQPQH
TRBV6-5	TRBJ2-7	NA	ASSYSPGRAYEQY
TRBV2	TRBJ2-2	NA	ASSLSGELF
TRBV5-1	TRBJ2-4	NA	ASSSLGSSAKNIQY
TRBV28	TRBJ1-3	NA	ASSSSVGNTIY
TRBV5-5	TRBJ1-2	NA	ASSLVRDNYGYT
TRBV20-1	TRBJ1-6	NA	SASSAGVDSPLH
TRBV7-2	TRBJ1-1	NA	ASRNPGLNMNTEVF
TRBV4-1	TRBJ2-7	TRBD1	ASSRGQGRSYEQY
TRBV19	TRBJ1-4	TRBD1	ASSRRNTGVSNEKLF
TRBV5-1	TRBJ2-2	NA	ASLQGYANTGELF
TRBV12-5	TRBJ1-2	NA	ASAGGATLGYT
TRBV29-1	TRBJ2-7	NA	SVRVYEQY
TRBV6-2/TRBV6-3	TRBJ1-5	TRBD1	ASSGDRASNQPQH
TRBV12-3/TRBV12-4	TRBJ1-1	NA	ASSFSADTEAF
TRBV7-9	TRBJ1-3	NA	ASVLDPSGNTIY
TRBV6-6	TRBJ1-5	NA	ASSYHYQPQH
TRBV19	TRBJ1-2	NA	ASNDRGAHYGYT
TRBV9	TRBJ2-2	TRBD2	ASSVSGGQHTGELF
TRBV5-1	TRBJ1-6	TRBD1	ASRTGGFGSPLH
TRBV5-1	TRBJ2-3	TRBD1	ASSLEGQLSTDTQY
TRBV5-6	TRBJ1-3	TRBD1	ASSWGTARNTIY
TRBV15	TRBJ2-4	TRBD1	ATSWGTAAKNIQY
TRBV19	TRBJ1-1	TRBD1	ATLDRARTEAF
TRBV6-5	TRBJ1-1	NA	ASAAGGAYTEAF
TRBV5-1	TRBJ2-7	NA	ASTSQGSYEQY
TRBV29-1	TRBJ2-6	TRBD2	SVAGLAGGPGANVLT
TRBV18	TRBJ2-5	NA	ASSPEETQY
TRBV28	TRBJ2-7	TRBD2	ASRDPGLAVYEQY
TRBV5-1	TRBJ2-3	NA	ASVSEGATQY
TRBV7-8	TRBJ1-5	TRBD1	ASSPKGQGANQPQH
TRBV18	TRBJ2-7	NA	ASSPVREGGGDEQY
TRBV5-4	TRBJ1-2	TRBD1	ASSYPTGGEYGYT
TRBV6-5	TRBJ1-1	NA	ASRGGQSNTEAF
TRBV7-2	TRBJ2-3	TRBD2	ASSFGTSGAADTQY
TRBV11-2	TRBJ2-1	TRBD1	ASSFTGTGGLSDYNEQF
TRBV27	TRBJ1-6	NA	ASSSGNYNSPLH
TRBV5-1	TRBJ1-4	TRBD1	ASRAPGQGLEKLF
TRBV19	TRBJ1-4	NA	ASSRVGTNEKLF
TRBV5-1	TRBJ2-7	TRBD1	ASSLGDRDFYEQY
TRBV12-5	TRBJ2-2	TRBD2	ASGLVLRAGLDGELF
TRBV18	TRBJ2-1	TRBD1	ASSPLGTGSYNEQF
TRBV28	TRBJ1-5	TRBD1	ASIEGTGGNQPQH
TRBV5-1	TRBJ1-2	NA	ASSLGQVVGYT
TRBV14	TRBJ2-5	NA	ASSQVRGTETQY
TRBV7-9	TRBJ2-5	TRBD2	ASSAGLAGGQTQY